These T cell receptor beta chains were read from a single sample in a study of identical twins' blood T cells. TCRdb redid the calling of the 5' RACE reads with MiXCR, one entry per CDR3 protein. The data hold hundreds of thousands of distinct CDR3 sequences, with 28% observed a single time. Input material: PBMCs. These receptor sequences come from a woman between 18 and 50 years old in good health. Both conserved end residues are part of each CDR3. A D gene is named only where the DNA matches it firmly. Clone sizes are given selectively: once, few, many, or a class where the clone is expanded.

J gene | clone size | V gene | D gene | CDR3 protein | CDR3 DNA
TRBJ1-5 | . | TRBV19 | . | CASSWAGEDRNQPQHF | TGTGCCAGTAGTTGGGCGGGTGAGGATAGGAATCAGCCCCAGCATTTT
TRBJ1-3 | . | TRBV6-5 | . | CASRQPGGSGNTIYF | TGTGCCAGCAGGCAACCTGGCGGATCGGGAAACACCATATATTTT
TRBJ1-1 | . | TRBV13 | TRBD1 | CASSDRGPDEAFF | TGTGCCAGCAGTGACAGGGGGCCGGATGAAGCTTTCTTT
TRBJ1-2 | . | TRBV18 | . | CASSPRSAYGYTF | TGTGCCAGCTCACCACGTTCGGCCTATGGCTACACCTTC
TRBJ2-2 | . | TRBV10-3 | . | CAISVSSGRKTGELFF | TGTGCCATCAGTGTGTCGTCCGGGAGAAAAACCGGGGAGCTGTTTTTT
TRBJ2-3 | . | TRBV7-6 | . | CASSNGPGSTDTQYF | TGTGCCAGCAGCAACGGACCAGGGTCCACAGATACGCAGTATTTT
TRBJ2-2 | few | TRBV5-6 | . | CASSLPGTGELFF | TGTGCCAGCAGCTTGCCCGGCACCGGGGAGCTGTTTTTT
TRBJ2-2 | . | TRBV10-3 | . | CAIDSGGELFF | TGTGCCATCGATAGCGGCGGGGAGCTGTTTTTT
TRBJ1-4 | many | TRBV2 | . | CASRYQQPEKLFF | TGTGCCAGCAGATATCAGCAGCCGGAAAAACTGTTTTTT
TRBJ1-1 | . | TRBV18 | . | CASSPWECTEAFF | TGTGCCAGCTCCCCTTGGGAGTGCACTGAAGCTTTCTTT
TRBJ1-3 | few | TRBV6-1 | . | CASSEAEINTIYF | TGTGCCAGCAGTGAAGCGGAGATAAACACCATATATTTT
TRBJ2-7 | . | TRBV12-3/TRBV12-4 | . | CSSSLGLSEQYF | TGTTCCAGCAGTTTAGGGTTAAGCGAGCAGTACTTC
TRBJ2-1 | few | TRBV5-1 | TRBD1 | CASSLKTGVHNEQFF | TGCGCCAGCAGCTTGAAAACAGGGGTACACAATGAGCAGTTCTTC
TRBJ1-2 | . | TRBV9 | TRBD1 | CASSVTGYPNYGYTF | TGTGCCAGCAGCGTGACAGGGTACCCCAACTATGGCTACACCTTC
TRBJ2-1 | . | TRBV20-1 | . | CSAPDISYEQFF | TGCAGTGCCCCCGATATTAGCTATGAGCAGTTCTTC
TRBJ1-1 | few | TRBV25-1 | . | CASSESGPLNTEAFF | TGTGCCAGCAGTGAATCAGGGCCCTTGAACACTGAAGCTTTCTTT